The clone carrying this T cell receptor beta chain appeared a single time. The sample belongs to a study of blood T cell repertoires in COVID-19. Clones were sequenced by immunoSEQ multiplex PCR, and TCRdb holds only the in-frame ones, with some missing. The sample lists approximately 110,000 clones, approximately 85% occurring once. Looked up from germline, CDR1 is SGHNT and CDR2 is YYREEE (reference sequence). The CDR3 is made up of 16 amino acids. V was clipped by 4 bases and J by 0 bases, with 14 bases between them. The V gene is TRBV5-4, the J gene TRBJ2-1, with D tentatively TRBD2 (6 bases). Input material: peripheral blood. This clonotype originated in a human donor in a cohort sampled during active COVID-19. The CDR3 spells CASSPAAGSSYNEQFF. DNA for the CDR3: TGTGCCAGCAGCCCGGCTGCGGGGAGCTCCTACAATGAGCAGTTCTTC.